One TCR beta chain is described in this entry. Its antigen remains unidentified. This record comes from a study of T cell responses to AZD1222 COVID-19 vaccine. Study-level results: Clonal diversity was possibly underestimated; the donors were predominantly white British and more often female. Sampled repertoires all dated from after the peak T cell response.

The CDR3 sequence is 15 residues long. Looked up from germline, CDR1 is MGHRA and CDR2 is YSYEKL. V gave up 0 bases and J gave up 4 bases, with 12 bases separating them. Method: immunoSEQ multiplex PCR; TCRdb's copy keeps in-frame clones and lacks some. Among fewer than 110,000 clones listed, approximately 90% were seen once. Material: peripheral blood, obtained on day 0 of AZD1222 vaccination. The rearrangement links TRBV4-1 to TRBJ1-1; D call uncertain. The clonotype was recovered from an adult in good health. This CDR3 is CASSQELGLFTEAFF. DNA of the CDR3: TGCGCCAGCAGCCAAGAATTGGGTCTATTCACTGAAGCTTTCTTT.